The sequence of this T cell receptor beta chain was determined in a study of Graves' ophthalmopathy and Graves' hyperthyroidism. Study-level information: Peripheral blood was gathered at first diagnosis, ahead of any treatment whatsoever.

Per germline, CDR1 MNHNS and CDR2 SASEGT. Trimming at V came to 8 bases and at J to 4 bases, leaving 6 bases not matched to a gene. This CDR3 is 13 amino acids long. Scientists amplified the TCR beta CDR3 regions from RNA transcripts. The first-round RT-PCR employed HTBI primers together with the Qiagen OneStep RT-PCR kit. A multiplex PCR was then performed as the second round. TCRdb called the multiplex PCR reads again in MiXCR, with one record for every CDR3 protein. The sample has about 180,000 distinct CDR3 sequences; approximately 38% are singletons. Pregnancy or lactation, uncontrolled infections and other autoimmune diseases were grounds for excluding patients.

Source material: peripheral blood. The chain has TRBV6-1 and TRBJ1-2; TRBD1 agrees at 8 bases. The clonotype originates from a woman aged 40 to 49 with Graves' ophthalmopathy. CDR3 in amino acids: CASHRDRFYGYTF. CDR3 sequence (DNA): TGTGCCAGCCACCGGGACAGGTTCTATGGCTACACCTTC.